This T cell receptor (beta chain) was recorded in a study of T cell repertoires in cytomegalovirus infection. Germline lookup yields CDR1 SQVTM and CDR2 ANQGSEA. Trimming left V 4 bases short and J 0 bases short, with 7 bases between. This CDR3 comprises 13 residues. About this clonotype itself: Its matching antigen is unknown.

TCRdb ran MiXCR on the reads and lists one entry per CDR3 protein. The sample consists of 700,000 to 900,000 distinct CDR3 sequences, approximately 32% of them appearing once. Sample: cultured CD8+ T cells from PBMCs, taken from culture after CMV antigen stimulation. The sequence derives from a human donor in good health (CMV status not recorded). Some clones in this sample may be carry-over from other donors' samples. The chain carries TRBV29-1 and TRBJ1-3, with D hard to call. The CDR3, as DNA: TGCAGCGTTGTACTGATCTCTGGAAACACCATATATTTT. Protein product: CSVVLISGNTIYF.